This is a list of T cell receptor beta chains from one sample in a study of OX40 agonist ivuxolimab in advanced cancers. Repertoires were generated with immunoSEQ multiplex PCR, while TCRdb's copy carries only in-frame clones and drops some. The data contain 96,000 or so clones, 84% of them seen just once; the ten biggest clones take up 5.8%. The sample was CD4+ or CD8+ T cells sorted from blood, taken in a trial of the OX40 agonist ivuxolimab. The origin of the receptors is an adult with an advanced solid tumor such as melanoma, head and neck, liver or kidney cancer. Both conserved end residues are part of each CDR3. A D gene is named only where the DNA matches it firmly. Expanded clones are given a class, and other clones once, few, many or no size at all.

V gene: TRBV6-5; J gene: TRBJ2-7; D gene: TRBD1; clone size: -; CDR3 protein: CASSSYRGPYEQYF; CDR3 DNA: TGTGCCAGCAGTTCCTACAGGGGGCCCTACGAGCAGTACTTC
V gene: TRBV27; J gene: TRBJ1-3; D gene: -; clone size: medium-sized; CDR3 protein: CASSSPTIYF; CDR3 DNA: TGTGCCAGCAGTTCCCCCACCATATATTTT
V gene: TRBV10-3; J gene: TRBJ2-7; D gene: -; clone size: -; CDR3 protein: CAIGSSYEQYF; CDR3 DNA: TGTGCCATCGGGAGCTCCTACGAGCAGTACTTC
V gene: TRBV27; J gene: TRBJ1-1; D gene: -; clone size: -; CDR3 protein: CASSLMGGTMNTEAFF; CDR3 DNA: TGTGCCAGCAGTTTAATGGGGGGGACCATGAACACTGAAGCTTTCTTT
V gene: TRBV5-1; J gene: TRBJ1-1; D gene: TRBD1; clone size: -; CDR3 protein: CASSLAPGGAAFF; CDR3 DNA: TGCGCCAGCAGCTTGGCCCCAGGGGGGGCAGCTTTCTTT
V gene: TRBV6-6; J gene: TRBJ1-2; D gene: TRBD1; clone size: -; CDR3 protein: CASSYLTGDYGYTF; CDR3 DNA: TGTGCCAGCAGTTACCTTACAGGGGACTATGGCTACACCTTC
V gene: TRBV9; J gene: TRBJ2-3; D gene: TRBD2; clone size: -; CDR3 protein: CASSPTSSGRDTDTQYF; CDR3 DNA: TGTGCCAGCAGCCCCACATCTAGCGGGAGGGACACAGATACGCAGTATTTT
V gene: TRBV11-2; J gene: TRBJ2-5; D gene: TRBD2; clone size: -; CDR3 protein: CASSLGASGRLETQYF; CDR3 DNA: TGTGCCAGCAGCTTAGGTGCTAGCGGGAGATTAGAGACCCAGTACTTC
V gene: TRBV15; J gene: TRBJ2-7; D gene: -; clone size: -; CDR3 protein: CATSSQGYEQYF; CDR3 DNA: TGTGCCACCAGCAGCCAGGGTTACGAGCAGTACTTC
V gene: TRBV14; J gene: TRBJ2-7; D gene: -; clone size: -; CDR3 protein: CASSQISGPEQYF; CDR3 DNA: TGTGCCAGCAGCCAGATCTCAGGCCCCGAGCAGTACTTC
V gene: TRBV7-2; J gene: TRBJ2-6; D gene: TRBD1; clone size: -; CDR3 protein: CASSLEGRGRSGANVLTF; CDR3 DNA: TGTGCCAGCAGCTTAGAGGGCAGGGGGCGTTCTGGGGCCAACGTCCTGACTTTC
V gene: TRBV9; J gene: TRBJ2-7; D gene: -; clone size: -; CDR3 protein: CASGGRGYEQYF; CDR3 DNA: TGTGCCAGCGGGGGACGGGGCTACGAGCAGTACTTC
V gene: TRBV6-1; J gene: TRBJ2-7; D gene: -; clone size: -; CDR3 protein: CASSFSYEQYF; CDR3 DNA: TGTGCCAGCAGTTTCAGCTACGAGCAGTACTTC
V gene: TRBV2; J gene: TRBJ2-1; D gene: -; clone size: -; CDR3 protein: CASSEGWGYPQEQFF; CDR3 DNA: TGTGCCAGCAGTGAGGGGTGGGGCTACCCGCAGGAGCAGTTCTTC
V gene: TRBV9; J gene: TRBJ2-7; D gene: TRBD2; clone size: -; CDR3 protein: CASSVGLGAEQYF; CDR3 DNA: TGTGCCAGCAGCGTGGGACTAGGCGCCGAGCAGTACTTC